Each of the 5 T cell receptor beta chains below was sequenced from the same sample in a study of T cell changes during pregnancy in multiple sclerosis (dated by TCRdb to the late 2010s). Libraries were built with the immunoSEQ multiplex PCR assay. Not all clones reach the TCRdb copy of this immuneACCESS table, which keeps in-frame sequences only. Checked studies attribute under half of the gap to unresolved V genes and leave the rest unexplained. Here the sample has about 59,000 clones; roughly 94% occur a single time. The top ten constitute under 3% of the sample. The source material was CD8+ T cells from peripheral blood mononuclear cells, sampled after pregnancy. The receptors derive from a female donor with multiple sclerosis, enrolled in a pregnancy study.

The chain joins TRBV11-3 to TRBJ2-7, with 7 bases lining up with TRBD2. This CDR3 contains 14 residues. The junction had 4 bases not matched to a gene; V was cut back by 5 bases and J by 0 bases. The germline V gene has CDR1 SGHNT and CDR2 YENEEA. The CDR3 coding sequence is TGTGCCAGCAGCCCCAGCGGGATCTCCTACGAGCAGTACTTC. Amino acid sequence: CASSPSGISYEQYF.

This clone has just a few counts. V gene TRBV30 combines with J gene TRBJ1-2; 10 bases fit TRBD1. The length of the CDR3 is 12 residues. Trimming removed 3 bases from V and 8 bases from J; junction bases left unmatched: 3. Germline values: CDR1 GTSNPN, CDR2 SVGIG (reference sequence). CDR3 region: CAWRGQGPGYTF. In nucleotides, the CDR3 is TGTGCCTGGAGGGGACAGGGGCCGGGCTACACCTTC.

The chain uses TRBV19 and TRBJ2-1; TRBD2 agrees at 11 bases. Germline trimming cut 6 bases from V and 4 bases from J; bases unmatched to any gene: 2. The CDR3 spans 14 residues. From germline, CDR1 is LNHDA and CDR2 SQIVND (reference sequence). This CDR3 reads CASSRTSGYNEQFF. As DNA, the CDR3 is TGTGCCAGTAGCCGGACTAGCGGGTACAATGAGCAGTTCTTC.

V usage is TRBV6-1 and J usage is TRBJ2-7, with D perhaps matching TRBD1 (6 bases). The V gene's germline CDR1 is MNHNS and CDR2 SASEGT. V lost 6 bases to trimming and J lost 8 bases, with 23 bases between them. The CDR3 loop spans 15 amino acids. Here the CDR3 DNA reads TGTGCCAGCAGCCTTAAGGACAGCGTTACAAGTCAGCAGTACTTC. Encoded protein: CASSLKDSVTSQQYF.

Only one count was recorded for this clone. The chain combines TRBV7-3 with TRBJ2-1; 10 bases match TRBD2. The CDR3 consists of 19 residues. Trimming at V came to 6 bases and at J to 3 bases, leaving 17 bases not matched to a gene. Germline lookup yields CDR1 SGHTA and CDR2 FQGTGA. The CDR3 spells CASSLSHLSSGRFYNEQFF. The CDR3 nucleotides are TGTGCCAGCAGTCTAAGTCATTTGTCTAGCGGGAGATTCTACAATGAGCAGTTCTTC.